The 21 T cell receptor beta chains reported below all come from one sample, sequenced in a study of TIL therapy for anti-PD-1-resistant metastatic lung cancer. Time point: pre-treatment sample, taken before nivolumab and TIL therapy. Sequencing used immunoSEQ v3. Generated by immunoSEQ multiplex PCR, the TCRdb table keeps only in-frame clones and is missing some. The sample holds tens of thousands of clones; more than 60% are singletons and the top ten take 5.5% to 6.5%. Sequenced material: blood, taken at baseline. The origin of the receptors is a person between 25 and 80 years old with non-small cell lung cancer.

V gene TRBV6-6 combines with J gene TRBJ1-1; D is possibly TRBD1 (6 bases). Trimming left V 5 bases short and J 6 bases short, with 10 bases between. The length of the CDR3 is 12 residues. From germline, CDR1 is MNHNY and CDR2 SVGAGI (reference sequence). The CDR3: CASSSEGAEAFF. CDR3 bases: TGTGCCAGCAGTAGCGAGGGGGCTGAAGCTTTCTTT.

V gene TRBV9 combines with J gene TRBJ2-7; D gene ambiguous. Germline CDR1 and CDR2: SGDLS and YYNGEE. Deletions cut 0 bases from V and 3 bases from J, with 10 bases between. The CDR3 has 14 residues. This CDR3 is CASSVGVISYEQYF. CDR3 nucleotides: TGTGCCAGCAGCGTAGGTGTGATCAGCTACGAGCAGTACTTC.

The rearrangement joins TRBV7-2 to TRBJ2-7, with unresolved D. Trimming took 1 base from V and 4 from J, leaving 14 bases between them. CDR3 length: 15 residues. Germline loops: CDR1 SGHTA, CDR2 FQGNSA. Here the CDR3 DNA reads TGTGCCAGCAGCTTAGGTCCCGGGCCTCAATACGAGCAGTACTTC. Its protein product is CASSLGPGPQYEQYF.

The sample holds a few counts of this clone. This rearrangement joins TRBV18 to TRBJ1-3; a weak D match, TRBD1 (5 bases). Germline loops: CDR1 KGHSH, CDR2 LQKENI. This CDR3 has 13 residues. V was cut by 4 bases and J by 3 bases, with 7 bases left in between. CDR3 amino acids: CASSQGDGNTIYF. In DNA, the CDR3 is TGTGCCAGCTCACAAGGGGATGGAAACACCATATATTTT.

This chain links TRBV11-3 with TRBJ1-2, with D tentatively TRBD1 (5 bases). CDR3 length: 13 residues. Trimming stripped 7 bases from V and 4 bases from J, with 13 bases between. Germline CDR1 and CDR2: SGHNT and YENEEA. The CDR3 region is CASTVRGVYGYTF. DNA of the CDR3: TGTGCCAGCACCGTCAGAGGGGTCTATGGCTACACCTTC.

The chain carries TRBV7-6 and TRBJ2-5; possibly TRBD2 for D (6 bases). The CDR3 totals 14 residues. Trimming took 4 bases from V and 5 from J, leaving 14 bases between them. Germline V CDR1 and CDR2: SGHVS, FNYEAQ. CDR3 in amino acids: CASSSPGGVETQYF. The DNA for the CDR3 is TGTGCCAGCAGCTCCCCCGGCGGGGTTGAGACCCAGTACTTC.

DNA for the CDR3: TGCGCCAGCAGCAGACAGGGAGACTCTGGAAACACCATATATTTT. This gives the protein CASSRQGDSGNTIYF. V usage is TRBV5-1 and J usage is TRBJ1-3; TRBD1 matches at 7 bases. The V segment lost 4 bases and the J segment 0 bases; nucleotides outside the gene matches: 4. This CDR3 has 15 amino acids. Germline CDR1 SGHRS, CDR2 YFSETQ.

The V call is TRBV19, the J call TRBJ2-2; 7 bases map to TRBD1. The V gene end was trimmed by 5 bases and the J gene end by 1 base; junction bases not matched to a gene: 10. The V gene's germline CDR1 is LNHDA and CDR2 SQIVND (reference sequence). The CDR3 contains 17 residues. The CDR3 loop is CASSDTSGQLNTGELFF. The CDR3 coding sequence is TGTGCCAGTAGTGACACCTCGGGACAGTTGAACACCGGGGAGCTGTTTTTT. Variable domain in full (rest from reference TRBV19 and TRBJ2-2): DGGITQSPKYLFRKEGQNVTLSCEQNLNHDAMYWYRQDPGQGLRLIYYSQIVNDFQKGDIAEGYSVSREKKESFPLTVTSAQKNPTAFYLCASSDTSGQLNTGELFFGEGSRLTVL.

This CDR3 reads CASSPPDSSGNTIYF. CDR3 sequence (DNA): TGTGCCAGCAGCCCACCGGACAGTTCTGGAAACACCATATATTTT. The rearrangement uses TRBV7-6 and TRBJ1-3, with D perhaps TRBD1 (6 bases). Between the trimmed V and J ends, which lost 5 bases and 1 base, there was a span of 12 bases. The CDR3 consists of 15 residues. Germline V gene sequence: CDR1 SGHVS, CDR2 FNYEAQ.

The J gene is TRBJ2-3, the V gene TRBV5-6; D remains unclear. The length of the CDR3 is 14 residues. Trimming left V 5 bases short and J 2 bases short, with 12 bases between. Germline V CDR1 and CDR2: SGHDT, YYEEEE. Written as DNA, the CDR3 is TGTGCCAGCAGTCCGGACGGGTACACAGATACGCAGTATTTT. Amino acid sequence: CASSPDGYTDTQYF.

The rearrangement uses TRBV10-1 and TRBJ2-7; possibly TRBD1 for D (5 bases). This CDR3 region has 18 residues. V lost 0 bases to trimming and J lost 6 bases, with 24 bases between them. Germline CDR1 and CDR2: WNHNN and SYGVQD (reference sequence). CDR3 bases: TGCGCCAGCAGTGAGTCTATCTCTCAGCAGGGATGTTCCGGCGAGCAGTACTTC. Its translation is CASSESISQQGCSGEQYF.

The chain employs TRBV28 and TRBJ2-7; D possibly uses TRBD1 or TRBD2 (5 bases each). The CDR3 runs 15 residues. Between the trimmed V and J ends, which lost 3 bases and 1 base, there was a span of 13 bases. Germline V gene lookup returns CDR1 MDHEN and CDR2 SYDVKM. The CDR3 reads CASSFRGPRSYEQYF. CDR3 DNA sequence: TGTGCCAGCAGTTTTCGGGGCCCCCGTTCCTACGAGCAGTACTTC.

This sequence joins TRBV11-2 and TRBJ2-2; D gene ambiguous. Trimming removed 4 bases at V and 0 bases at J, with 12 bases between. The CDR3 runs to 16 residues. Per the germline V gene, CDR1 is SGHAT and CDR2 is FQNNGV. The CDR3 nucleotides read TGTGCCAGCAGCTCCCGGACCGCGACGAACACCGGGGAGCTGTTTTTT. Its translation: CASSSRTATNTGELFF.

This sequence joins TRBV28 and TRBJ2-7; 8 nucleotides match TRBD1. This CDR3 is built from 13 residues. V dropped 3 bases and J dropped 7; count of bases not matched to a gene: 5. Germline assignment: CDR1 MDHEN and CDR2 SYDVKM. CDR3 residues: CASSLQGAEEQYF. CDR3 DNA: TGTGCCAGCAGTTTGCAGGGGGCGGAAGAGCAGTACTTC.

The chain recombines TRBV4-2 with TRBJ2-1, with 12 bases fitting TRBD2. Germline assignment: CDR1 LGHNA and CDR2 YNFKEQ. V was clipped by 0 bases and J by 14 bases; unmatched bases: 8. The CDR3 has 15 residues. This chain's CDR3 is CASSQDLAGGLSKFF. The CDR3 DNA reads TGTGCCAGCAGCCAAGATCTAGCGGGGGGGCTATCGAAGTTCTTC.

V and J are TRBV2 and TRBJ2-5; the match to TRBD2 covers 8 bases. V lost 7 bases to trimming and J lost 4 bases; unmatched junction nucleotides: 8. The germline gives CDR1 SNHLY, CDR2 FYNNEI. The CDR3 runs 14 residues. CDR3: CASKNGRAGETQYF. CDR3 nucleotides: TGTGCCAGCAAGAACGGGAGGGCTGGAGAGACCCAGTACTTC.

This clone turned up a few times. The J gene is TRBJ1-2, the V gene TRBV28; possibly TRBD1 for D (5 bases). The CDR3 loop spans 17 amino acids. V was clipped by 2 bases and J by 2 bases, with 18 bases between them. In germline, CDR1 is MDHEN, CDR2 SYDVKM. CDR3 DNA: TGTGCCAGCAGTTTAATCCACGCCGGGGCCCAGAACTATGGCTACACCTTC. Its translation: CASSLIHAGAQNYGYTF.

Details on this clone: One end of the junction varies from germline; a read error may be responsible. Different DNA sequences within this sample yield the same CDR3. The chain has TRBV5-1 and TRBJ2-7; possibly TRBD1 for D (5 bases). Germline V gene sequence: CDR1 SGHRS, CDR2 YFSETQ. The CDR3 runs 14 residues. CDR3 coding DNA: TGCGCCAGCAGCCTAAGACAGCGCTCCTACGAGCAATACTTC. Its translation is CASSLRQRSYEQYF. Combining the CDR3 with reference TRBV5-1 and TRBJ2-7 gives the whole variable domain KAGVTQTPRYLIKTRGQQVTLSCSPISGHRSVSWYQQTPGQGLQFLFEYFSETQRNKGNFPGRFSGRQFSNSRSEMNVSTLELGDSALYLCASSLRQRSYEQYFGPGTRLTVT.

This clone was observed a single time. This chain joins TRBV19 and TRBJ2-1; 9 bases line up with TRBD2. From germline, CDR1 is LNHDA and CDR2 SQIVND (reference sequence). This CDR3 has 16 amino acids. V was pared by 1 base and J by 0 bases, with 1 base of the junction left unmatched. The CDR3 nucleotides are TGTGCCAGTAGTATAGGCGGGAGGGGCTCCTACAATGAGCAGTTCTTC. Amino acids: CASSIGGRGSYNEQFF.

The rearrangement uses TRBV5-5 and TRBJ1-4; D is uncertain. V dropped 3 bases and J dropped 5 bases, with 2 bases sitting between them. This CDR3 is built from 11 residues. Looked up from germline, CDR1 is SGHKS and CDR2 is YYEKEE (reference sequence). The chain's CDR3 is CASSSNEKLFF. The CDR3 nucleotides read TGTGCCAGCAGCTCAAATGAAAAACTGTTTTTT.

The genes are TRBV2 and TRBJ2-7; unclear D gene. Trimming removed 5 bases at V and 6 bases at J, with 23 bases between. The germline CDR1 and CDR2 sequences are SNHLY and FYNNEI. The CDR3 contains 16 residues. CDR3 protein: CASSLTGLLGKAEQYF. The CDR3 region has the DNA TGTGCCAGCAGTCTGACCGGGCTTTTGGGCAAAGCCGAGCAGTACTTC.